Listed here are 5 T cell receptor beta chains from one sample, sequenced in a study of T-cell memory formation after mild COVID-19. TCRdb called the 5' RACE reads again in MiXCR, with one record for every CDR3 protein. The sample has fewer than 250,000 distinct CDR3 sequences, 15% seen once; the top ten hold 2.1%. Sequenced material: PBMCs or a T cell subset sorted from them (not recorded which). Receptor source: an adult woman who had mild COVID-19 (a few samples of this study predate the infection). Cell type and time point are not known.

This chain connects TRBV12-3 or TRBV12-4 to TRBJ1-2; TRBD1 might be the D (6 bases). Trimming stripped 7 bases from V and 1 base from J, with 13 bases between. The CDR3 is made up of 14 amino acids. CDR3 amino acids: CASTPRGSNYGYTF. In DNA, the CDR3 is TGTGCCAGCACACCCAGGGGTAGTAACTATGGCTACACCTTC.

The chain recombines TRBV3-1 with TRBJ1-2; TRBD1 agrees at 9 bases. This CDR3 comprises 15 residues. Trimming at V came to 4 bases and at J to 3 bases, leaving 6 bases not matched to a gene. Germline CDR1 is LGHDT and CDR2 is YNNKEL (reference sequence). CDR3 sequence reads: CASSPSGQGYYGYTF. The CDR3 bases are TGTGCCAGCAGCCCAAGCGGACAGGGGTACTATGGCTACACCTTC. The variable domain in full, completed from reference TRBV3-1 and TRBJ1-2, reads DTAVSQTPKYLVTQMGNDKSIKCEQNLGHDTMYWYKQDSKKFLKIMFSYNNKELIINETVPNRFSPKSPDKAHLNLHINSLELGDSAVYFCASSPSGQGYYGYTFGSGTRLTVV.

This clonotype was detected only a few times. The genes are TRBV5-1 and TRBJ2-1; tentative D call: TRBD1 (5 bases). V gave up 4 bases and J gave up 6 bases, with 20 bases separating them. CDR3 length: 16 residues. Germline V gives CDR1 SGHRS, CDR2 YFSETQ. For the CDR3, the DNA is TGCGCCAGCAGCCCAACACTGGCAGGGATAATCAATGAGCAGTTCTTC. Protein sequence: CASSPTLAGIINEQFF.

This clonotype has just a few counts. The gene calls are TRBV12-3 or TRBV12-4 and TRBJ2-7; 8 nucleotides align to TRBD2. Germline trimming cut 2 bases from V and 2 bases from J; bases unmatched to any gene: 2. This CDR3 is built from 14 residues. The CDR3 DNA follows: TGTGCCAGCAGTTTAAACGGGGGGGCCTACGAGCAGTACTTC. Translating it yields CASSLNGGAYEQYF.

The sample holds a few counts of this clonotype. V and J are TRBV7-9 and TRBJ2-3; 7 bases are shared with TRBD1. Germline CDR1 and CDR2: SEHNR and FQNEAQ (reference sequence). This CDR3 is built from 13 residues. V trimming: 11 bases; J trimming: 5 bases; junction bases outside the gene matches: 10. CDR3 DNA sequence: TGTGCCTCCCAACGGGACAGCCAAGATACGCAGTATTTT. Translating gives CASQRDSQDTQYF.